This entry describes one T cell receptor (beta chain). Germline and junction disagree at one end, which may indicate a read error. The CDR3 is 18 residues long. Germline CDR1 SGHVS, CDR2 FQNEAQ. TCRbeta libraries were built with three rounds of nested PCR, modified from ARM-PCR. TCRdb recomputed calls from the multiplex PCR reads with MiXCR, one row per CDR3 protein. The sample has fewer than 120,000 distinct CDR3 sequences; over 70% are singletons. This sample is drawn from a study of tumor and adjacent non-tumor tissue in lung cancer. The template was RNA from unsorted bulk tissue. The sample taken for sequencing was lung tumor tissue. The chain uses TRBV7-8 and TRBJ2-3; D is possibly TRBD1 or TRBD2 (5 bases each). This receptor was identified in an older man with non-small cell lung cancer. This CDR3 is CTSSIHADGGSNTDTQYF. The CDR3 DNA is TGTACCAGCAGCATCCACGCCGATGGGGGATCTAACACAGATACGCAGTATTTT.